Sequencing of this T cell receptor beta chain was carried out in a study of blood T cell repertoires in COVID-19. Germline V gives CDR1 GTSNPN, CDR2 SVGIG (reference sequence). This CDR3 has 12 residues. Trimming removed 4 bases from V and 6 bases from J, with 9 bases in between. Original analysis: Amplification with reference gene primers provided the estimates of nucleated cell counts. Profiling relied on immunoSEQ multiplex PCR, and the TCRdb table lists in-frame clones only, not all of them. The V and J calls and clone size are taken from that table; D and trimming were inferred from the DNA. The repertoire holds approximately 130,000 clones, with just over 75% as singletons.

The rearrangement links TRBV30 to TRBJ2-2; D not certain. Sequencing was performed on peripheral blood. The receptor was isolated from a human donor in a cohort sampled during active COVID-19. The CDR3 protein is CAWTHGAGELFF. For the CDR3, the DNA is TGTGCCTGGACTCATGGAGCCGGGGAGCTGTTTTTT.